The 8 T cell receptor beta chains below were found in one sample sequenced in a study of neoadjuvant nivolumab and ipilimumab in lung cancer. Using immunoSEQ multiplex PCR, the repertoire was profiled, and TCRdb retains in-frame clones only, with some absent. The table lists around 8,100 clones, 75% to 85% of them singletons. The sequencing used adjacent normal lung tissue, collected after neoadjuvant nivolumab, alone or with ipilimumab, at or shortly before surgery. The receptors were gathered from an adult with non-small cell lung cancer.

The rearrangement links TRBV11-2 to TRBJ2-7; D is possibly TRBD1 or TRBD2 (6 bases each). The germline CDR1 and CDR2 sequences are SGHAT and FQNNGV. The CDR3 spans 15 residues. Trimming left V 2 bases short and J 6 bases short, with 17 bases between. The CDR3, as DNA: TGTGCCAGCAGCTTATGGCCCGGGGGCCCTGGCGAGCAGTACTTC. It codes for CASSLWPGGPGEQYF.

This chain links TRBV30 with TRBJ1-3; 7 bases line up with TRBD1. V trimming: 2 bases; J trimming: 4 bases; junction bases outside the gene matches: 5. The CDR3 length is 14 residues. Germline assignment: CDR1 GTSNPN and CDR2 SVGIG (reference sequence). The CDR3 nucleotides are TGTGCCTGGAGTAGAACAGGGGCGGGAAACACCATATATTTT. Its translation is CAWSRTGAGNTIYF. Supplemented by reference TRBV30 and TRBJ1-3, the full variable domain reads SQTIHQWPATLVQPVGSPLSLECTVEGTSNPNLYWYRQAAGRGLQLLFYSVGIGQISSEVPQNLSASRPQDRQFILSSKKLLLSDSGFYLCAWSRTGAGNTIYFGEGSWLTVV.

The chain couples TRBV30 to TRBJ2-7; D uncertain. The CDR3 consists of 11 residues. Germline CDR1 and CDR2: GTSNPN and SVGIG (reference sequence). V dropped 5 bases and J dropped 7 bases, with 12 bases sitting between them. The CDR3 spells CAWGNPREQYF. The CDR3 nucleotides are TGTGCCTGGGGGAACCCCCGGGAGCAGTACTTC.

This clone occurred a few times. This chain uses TRBV11-2 with TRBJ1-1; weak D call: TRBD1 (5 bases). Germline CDR1 reads SGHAT; CDR2 reads FQNNGV. Trimming took off 1 base at V and 5 bases at J, with 11 bases between the two ends. The CDR3 consists of 14 residues. The CDR3 bases are TGTGCCAGCAGCTTAGCGCCGGGGGAGACTGAAGCTTTCTTT. It codes for CASSLAPGETEAFF.

A single count supports this clone. CDR3 residues: CASSAGPYNSPLHF. The DNA for the CDR3 is TGTGCCAGCAGCGCGGGACCGTATAATTCACCCCTCCACTTT. The J gene is TRBJ1-6, the V gene TRBV6-1; tentative D call: TRBD1 (5 bases). There are 14 residues in the CDR3. The germline V and J ends were trimmed by 6 bases and 4 bases, with 10 bases remaining between them. Germline CDR1 is MNHNS and CDR2 is SASEGT.

CDR3 amino acids: CASSHPGRASSGANVLTF. CDR3 nucleotide sequence: TGTGCCAGCAGCCACCCGGGAAGGGCCAGCTCTGGGGCCAACGTCCTGACTTTC. V and J are TRBV9 and TRBJ2-6, with a tentative D call TRBD2 (5 bases). Trimming took off 4 bases at V and 0 bases at J, with 17 bases between the two ends. CDR1 SGDLS and CDR2 YYNGEE come from the germline V gene. This CDR3 region has 18 residues. The full variable domain, in which reference TRBV9 and TRBJ2-6 provide the parts outside the CDR3, is DSGVTQTPKHLITATGQRVTLRCSPRSGDLSVYWYQQSLDQGLQFLIQYYNGEERAKGNILERFSAQQFPDLHSELNLSSLELGDSALYFCASSHPGRASSGANVLTFGAGSRLTVL.

The chain uses TRBV7-6 and TRBJ2-7; D possibly corresponds to TRBD2 (5 bases). The CDR3 covers 16 residues. Looked up from germline, CDR1 is SGHVS and CDR2 is FNYEAQ. V shed 2 bases and J shed 2 bases, with 16 bases lying between them. The CDR3 here is CASSLIEEAAPYEQYF. As DNA, the CDR3 is TGTGCCAGCAGCTTAATCGAGGAGGCAGCACCCTACGAGCAGTACTTC.

The CDR3 DNA follows: TGCGCCAGCAGCCAAGAAACCCAGGGGGGGTACCAAGAGACCCAGTACTTC. This codes for CASSQETQGGYQETQYF. V gene TRBV4-1 combines with J gene TRBJ2-5; possibly TRBD1 or TRBD2 for D (7 bases each). Germline lookup yields CDR1 MGHRA and CDR2 YSYEKL. The V and J ends lost 0 bases and 0 bases respectively, with 14 bases between them. This CDR3 comprises 17 residues.